The 30 T cell receptor beta chains reported below all come from one sample, sequenced in a study of cytomegalovirus exposure and HLA in healthy donors. PCR primers comprised 60 Vbeta and 13 Jbeta primers. The protocol was immunoSEQ multiplex PCR, while the TCRdb copy is restricted to in-frame clones and leaves out a portion. The table includes about 150,000 clones, around 80% detected once. Specimen: PBMCs. These receptors originate from a man aged 25-40 years in good health and CMV-seropositive.

The chain recombines TRBV2 with TRBJ2-5, with D hard to call. V shed 10 bases and J shed 3 bases, with 12 bases lying between them. Germline values: CDR1 SNHLY, CDR2 FYNNEI. The CDR3 runs 12 residues. CDR3: CATQRGEETQYF. CDR3 nucleotides: TGTGCCACCCAAAGAGGCGAAGAGACCCAGTACTTC.

The chain couples TRBV2 to TRBJ1-3; no reliable D call. The CDR3 runs to 12 residues. CDR1 and CDR2 (germline): SNHLY, FYNNEI. The V end was cut by 4 bases, the J end by 9 bases, with 10 bases between. CDR3: CASSVSGGTIYF. In nucleotides, the CDR3 is TGTGCCAGCAGTGTATCTGGCGGCACCATATATTTT.

The chain has TRBV10-2 and TRBJ2-2, with TRBD2 matching 11 bases. This CDR3 region has 15 residues. With V trimmed by 5 bases and J by 4 bases, 3 bases remained unmatched. Per the germline V gene, CDR1 is WSHSY and CDR2 is SAAADI. The chain's CDR3 is CASSSSGGLTGELFF. The CDR3 DNA is TGCGCCAGCAGTTCTAGCGGGGGGCTCACCGGGGAGCTGTTTTTT.

The V and J genes are TRBV28 and TRBJ2-6; possibly TRBD1 for D (6 bases). The CDR3 loop spans 17 amino acids. CDR1 is MDHEN and CDR2 is SYDVKM in the germline V gene. V was trimmed by 8 bases and J by 1 base, leaving 18 bases between them. CDR3 in amino acids: CASGDRGTPSGANVLTF. CDR3 DNA sequence: TGTGCCAGCGGCGATAGGGGGACCCCGTCTGGGGCCAACGTCCTGACTTTC.

CDR3 sequence: CASSLTSRSINEQFF. The CDR3 region has the DNA TGCGCCAGCAGCCTGACTAGTAGATCAATCAATGAGCAGTTCTTC. The chain is built from TRBV5-1 and TRBJ2-1; TRBD2 might be the D (6 bases). The CDR3 totals 15 residues. Trimming stripped 4 bases from V and 6 bases from J, with 17 bases between. Germline CDR1 and CDR2: SGHRS and YFSETQ.

The chain uses TRBV6-5 and TRBJ2-2; a possible D gene is TRBD2 (5 bases). The CDR3 totals 14 residues. The V and J ends lost 6 bases and 5 bases respectively, with 13 bases between them. From germline, CDR1 is MNHEY and CDR2 SVGAGI. In DNA form, the CDR3 reads TGTGCCAGCAGGGTCCGGGATACAACCGGGGAGCTGTTTTTT. It encodes CASRVRDTTGELFF.

V usage is TRBV29-1 and J usage is TRBJ1-5; D ambiguous. Trimming removed 4 bases at V and 6 bases at J, with 4 bases between. Germline CDR1 is SQVTM and CDR2 is ANQGSEA. This CDR3 spans 10 amino acids. CDR3 nucleotides: TGCAGCGTTGGGAGTCAGCCCCAGCATTTT. Encoded protein: CSVGSQPQHF.

In its sample, this clone was seen once. CDR3: CASSEYGQGLYNEQFF. The CDR3 DNA reads TGTGCCAGCAGTGAATATGGACAGGGACTTTACAATGAGCAGTTCTTC. The chain couples TRBV25-1 to TRBJ2-1, with 8 nucleotides matching TRBD1. This CDR3 has 16 residues. Germline values: CDR1 MGHDK, CDR2 SYGVNS. The trim removed 0 bases at V and 4 bases at J, leaving 5 bases unmatched. Supplemented by reference TRBV25-1 and TRBJ2-1, the full variable domain reads EADIYQTPRYLVIGTGKKITLECSQTMGHDKMYWYQQDPGMELHLIHYSYGVNSTEKGDLSSESTVSRIRTEHFPLTLESARPSHTSQYLCASSEYGQGLYNEQFFGPGTRLTVL.

Only one count was recorded for this clone. This rearrangement joins TRBV11-2 to TRBJ1-2; D is perhaps TRBD1 (5 bases). Germline values: CDR1 SGHAT, CDR2 FQNNGV. The ends were cut back, 4 bases at V and 3 bases at J, with 12 bases in the middle. This CDR3 spans 14 amino acids. The CDR3 is CASSSRGAYYGYTF. CDR3 in DNA: TGTGCCAGCAGCTCGCGGGGCGCTTACTATGGCTACACCTTC.

The rearrangement joins TRBV5-1 to TRBJ2-1; TRBD2 aligns across 8 bases. Trimming cost V 2 bases and J 4 bases; bases outside gene matches: 5. This CDR3 has 15 amino acids. The germline V gene encodes CDR1 SGHRS and CDR2 YFSETQ. The CDR3 is CASSLSGSQYNEQFF. The CDR3 coding sequence is TGCGCCAGCAGCTTAAGCGGGAGTCAATACAATGAGCAGTTCTTC.

The chain links TRBV20-1 to TRBJ1-1; D is ambiguous. Germline lookup yields CDR1 DFQATT and CDR2 SNEGSKA (reference sequence). V shed 3 bases and J shed 4 bases, with 6 bases lying between them. The CDR3 length is 11 residues. The CDR3 loop is CSARALTEAFF. Here the CDR3 DNA reads TGCAGTGCTAGGGCCCTCACTGAAGCTTTCTTT.

CDR3 DNA: TGTGCCAGCAGCCGCGGCAGCTGGGACACTGAAGCTTTCTTT. Translated, it gives CASSRGSWDTEAFF. V usage is TRBV16 and J usage is TRBJ1-1; no clear D gene. The CDR3 loop spans 14 amino acids. V lost 4 bases, J lost 3 bases, and 12 bases lay in between. Germline CDR1 KGHSY, CDR2 FQNENV.

This CDR3 is CASSGGLAGVTDTQYF. CDR3 DNA: TGTGCCAGCAGCGGCGGACTAGCGGGGGTCACAGATACGCAGTATTTT. The chain is built from TRBV9 and TRBJ2-3, with 13 bases aligning to TRBD2. CDR1 SGDLS and CDR2 YYNGEE come from the germline V gene. The CDR3 has 16 residues. With V trimmed by 3 bases and J by 2 bases, 3 bases remained unmatched.

This chain joins TRBV28 and TRBJ1-1; D possibly corresponds to TRBD1 (5 bases). Trimming cost V 2 bases and J 4 bases, with 14 bases left between them. CDR1 and CDR2 from the germline V gene are MDHEN and SYDVKM. The length of the CDR3 is 15 residues. The chain's CDR3 is CASSLGGFRGTEAFF. The CDR3 DNA sequence: TGTGCCAGCAGTTTAGGGGGGTTCCGGGGCACTGAAGCTTTCTTT.

The chain uses TRBV27 and TRBJ2-7; TRBD2 matches at 10 bases. CDR3 size: 14 residues. Losses at the gene ends were 5 bases for V and 4 bases for J; bases not matched to a gene: 5. Germline V gene data show CDR1 as MNHEY and CDR2 as SMNVEV (reference sequence). CDR3 loop: CASSRTSGIYEQYF. The CDR3 DNA is TGTGCCAGCAGTCGAACTAGCGGGATTTACGAGCAGTACTTC.

This clone was recorded a few times. This chain joins TRBV5-1 and TRBJ2-1; maybe TRBD2 (5 bases). Germline loops: CDR1 SGHRS, CDR2 YFSETQ. The CDR3 loop spans 15 amino acids. V was trimmed by 4 bases and J by 0 bases, leaving 11 bases between them. The CDR3 nucleotides read TGCGCCAGCAGCCGGGAAATGAGCTCCTACAATGAGCAGTTCTTC. It specifies CASSREMSSYNEQFF.

The chain uses TRBV7-2 and TRBJ1-1; perhaps TRBD1 as D (6 bases). The CDR3 extends over 14 amino acids. Germline V lookup: CDR1 SGHTA, CDR2 FQGNSA. The V end was cut by 1 base, the J end by 1 base, with 7 bases between. The CDR3 DNA reads TGTGCCAGCAGCTTAGGGACAGCGAACACTGAAGCTTTCTTT. It yields the protein CASSLGTANTEAFF.

The V call is TRBV6-1, the J call TRBJ1-6; weak D call: TRBD1 (6 bases). The CDR3 totals 14 residues. Trimming removed 5 bases at V and 14 bases at J, with 19 bases between. Germline V CDR1 and CDR2: MNHNS, SASEGT. CDR3 loop: CASSQGPWGSTLHF. As DNA, the CDR3 is TGTGCCAGCAGTCAGGGGCCCTGGGGTAGTACCCTCCACTTT.

The V and J genes are TRBV15 and TRBJ1-1; TRBD1 agrees at 7 bases. Trimming removed 5 bases from V and 6 bases from J; junction bases left unmatched: 9. The CDR3 runs 14 residues. Germline loops: CDR1 LNHNV, CDR2 YYDKDF (reference sequence). Here the CDR3 reads CATSGFRGPAEAFF. The CDR3, as DNA: TGTGCCACCAGCGGGTTTAGGGGGCCCGCTGAAGCTTTCTTT.

The V call is TRBV6-6, the J call TRBJ1-1; 7 nucleotides match TRBD1. Per the germline V gene, CDR1 is MNHNY and CDR2 is SVGAGI (reference sequence). The CDR3 is made up of 15 amino acids. V was pared by 6 bases and J by 0 bases, with 7 bases of the junction left unmatched. CDR3 sequence: CASRGQGGMNTEAFF. CDR3 in DNA: TGTGCCAGCAGAGGGCAGGGGGGCATGAACACTGAAGCTTTCTTT.

This clone was seen a handful of times. V is TRBV6-5 and J is TRBJ1-1; no firm D call. The length of the CDR3 is 14 residues. Germline loops: CDR1 MNHEY, CDR2 SVGAGI. V lost 5 bases, J lost 1 base, and 11 bases lay in between. CDR3 amino acids: CASSQREGNTEAFF. The CDR3 nucleotides are TGTGCCAGCAGTCAGAGGGAGGGGAACACTGAAGCTTTCTTT.

The chain couples TRBV7-9 to TRBJ1-2; TRBD1 might be the D (6 bases). Trimming left V 1 base short and J 2 bases short, with 8 bases between. This CDR3 comprises 14 residues. Germline loops: CDR1 SEHNR, CDR2 FQNEAQ (reference sequence). The CDR3 bases are TGTGCCAGCAGCTTAGGGACAGTCAACTATGGCTACACCTTC. Translated: CASSLGTVNYGYTF.

This clone was found a few times. This rearrangement joins TRBV9 to TRBJ2-5, with 9 bases that match TRBD2. Germline CDR1 is SGDLS and CDR2 is YYNGEE. V trimming: 0 bases; J trimming: 5 bases; junction bases outside the gene matches: 5. There are 15 residues in the CDR3. The CDR3 sequence is CASSVGIAGVETQYF. CDR3 nucleotides: TGTGCCAGCAGCGTAGGAATAGCGGGAGTCGAGACCCAGTACTTC.

V gene TRBV6-6 combines with J gene TRBJ2-6; no clear D. Looked up from germline, CDR1 is MNHNY and CDR2 is SVGAGI (reference sequence). CDR3 length: 13 residues. Trimming took off 5 bases at V and 2 bases at J, with 4 bases between the two ends. Here the CDR3 reads CASSPAGANVLTF. The CDR3 coding sequence is TGTGCCAGCAGTCCAGCTGGGGCCAACGTCCTGACTTTC.

V gene TRBV27 combines with J gene TRBJ2-3; TRBD2 agrees at 10 bases. With V trimmed by 7 bases and J by 5 bases, 9 bases remained unmatched. The germline gives CDR1 MNHEY, CDR2 SMNVEV (reference sequence). This CDR3 region has 15 residues. The CDR3 sequence: CASTPPAGGLDTQYF. The CDR3, as DNA: TGTGCCAGCACCCCCCCAGCGGGAGGGCTAGATACGCAGTATTTT.

The chain recombines TRBV4-3 with TRBJ1-5, with D tentatively TRBD1 (6 bases). With 0 bases removed from V and 5 bases from J, the gap between germline ends came to 11 bases. The length of the CDR3 is 15 residues. Germline CDR1 is LGHNA and CDR2 is YSLEER. CDR3 loop: CASSQDGAGDQPQHF. In DNA form, the CDR3 reads TGCGCCAGCAGCCAAGACGGGGCAGGGGATCAGCCCCAGCATTTT.

The V call is TRBV27, the J call TRBJ2-7; 7 bases align to TRBD1. The trim removed 2 bases at V and 5 bases at J, leaving 9 bases unmatched. This CDR3 has 15 residues. The V gene's germline CDR1 is MNHEY and CDR2 SMNVEV (reference sequence). In DNA, the CDR3 is TGTGCCAGCAGTTTAATCTTGACAGGGTGGGACGAGCAGTACTTC. This codes for CASSLILTGWDEQYF.

Only a few counts were recorded for this clone. The V call is TRBV5-1, the J call TRBJ2-3; 7 nucleotides match TRBD1. The germline CDR1 and CDR2 sequences are SGHRS and YFSETQ. CDR3 length equals 15 residues. With V trimmed by 4 bases and J by 2 bases, 7 bases remained unmatched. This CDR3 is CASSIRDSSTDTQYF. CDR3 nucleotide sequence: TGCGCCAGCAGCATACGGGACAGTTCCACAGATACGCAGTATTTT.

This clone was picked up a small number of times. The rearrangement joins TRBV6-1 to TRBJ2-3, with 9 bases lining up with TRBD2. The CDR3 covers 17 residues. The germline V gene encodes CDR1 MNHNS and CDR2 SASEGT. The junction had 6 bases not matched to a gene; V was cut back by 1 base and J by 1 base. CDR3 bases: TGTGCCAGCAGTGAAGAGGGCGGGGGGGCTGGCACAGATACGCAGTATTTT. Its translation is CASSEEGGGAGTDTQYF.

V is TRBV2 and J is TRBJ2-1, with D possibly TRBD1 on 6 matching bases. Trimming took 1 base from V and 5 from J, leaving 15 bases between them. The germline CDR1 and CDR2 sequences are SNHLY and FYNNEI. CDR3 length: 16 amino acids. CDR3 amino acids: CASSEGDTFGDNEQFF. In nucleotides, the CDR3 is TGTGCCAGCAGTGAAGGGGACACATTCGGGGACAATGAGCAGTTCTTC. Looking up the rest from reference TRBV2 and TRBJ2-1 gives the full variable domain: EPEVTQTPSHQVTQMGQEVILRCVPISNHLYFYWYRQILGQKVEFLVSFYNNEISEKSEIFDDQFSVERPDGSNFTLKIRSTKLEDSAMYFCASSEGDTFGDNEQFFGPGTRLTVL.